Below are 28 T cell receptor beta chains sequenced from a single sample in a study of blood T cell repertoires in COVID-19. Produced via immunoSEQ multiplex PCR; TCRdb's table is partial and in-frame only. The sample includes fewer than 500,000 clones, approximately 90% of them seen just once. Material: peripheral blood. The receptors were sampled from a woman in her 30s with acute or convalescent COVID-19.

The chain uses TRBV3-1 (or the pseudogene TRBV3-2) and TRBJ1-6; perhaps TRBD1 as D (6 bases). The V gene's germline CDR1 is LGHDT and CDR2 YNNKEL (reference sequence). The CDR3 length is 14 residues. With 5 bases removed from V and 7 bases from J, the gap between germline ends came to 12 bases. CDR3: CASSGGRLNSPLHF. In nucleotides, the CDR3 is TGTGCCAGCAGCGGGGGCCGGTTAAATTCACCCCTCCACTTT.

The chain links TRBV11-2 to TRBJ2-7, with 8 bases lining up with TRBD2. The CDR3 spans 13 residues. Germline CDR1 SGHAT, CDR2 FQNNGV. V shed 8 bases and J 5 bases; nucleotides not matched to a gene: 8. CDR3: CASRGGLYDEQYF. The DNA of the CDR3 is TGTGCCAGCCGGGGGGGCCTGTATGACGAGCAGTACTTC.

This rearrangement joins TRBV7-8 to TRBJ2-1, with D maybe TRBD2 (5 bases). The germline V and J ends were trimmed by 3 bases and 4 bases, with 16 bases remaining between them. Germline V gene sequence: CDR1 SGHVS, CDR2 FQNEAQ. This CDR3 spans 16 amino acids. DNA of the CDR3: TGTGCCAGCAGCTTGTATCGAGACCCGGGATACAATGAGCAGTTCTTC. Protein: CASSLYRDPGYNEQFF. Combining the CDR3 with reference TRBV7-8 and TRBJ2-1 gives the whole variable domain GAGVSQSPRYKVAKRGQDVALRCDPISGHVSLFWYQQALGQGPEFLTYFQNEAQLDKSGLPSDRFFAERPEGSVSTLKIQRTQQEDSAVYLCASSLYRDPGYNEQFFGPGTRLTVL.

J is TRBJ1-5 and V is TRBV6-5; TRBD1 agrees at 7 bases. Germline V CDR1 and CDR2: MNHEY, SVGAGI. Trimming removed 4 bases from V and 1 base from J; junction bases left unmatched: 7. CDR3 length: 16 amino acids. The CDR3 DNA follows: TGTGCCAGCAGTTCAGGGACAGTGCGAAGCAATCAGCCCCAGCATTTT. Protein sequence: CASSSGTVRSNQPQHF.

This chain uses TRBV2 with TRBJ1-5; TRBD1 matches 8 bases. Germline values: CDR1 SNHLY, CDR2 FYNNEI. This CDR3 comprises 14 residues. J gave up 2 bases and V 6 bases, and 3 bases lay outside the gene matches. As DNA, the CDR3 is TGTGCCAGCAGACAGGGGGGAGGCAATCAGCCCCAGCATTTT. This sequence encodes CASRQGGGNQPQHF.

The V gene is TRBV6-1, the J gene TRBJ2-5; D is unresolved. The CDR3 extends over 14 amino acids. Trimming removed 2 bases from V and 7 bases from J, with 14 bases in between. In germline, CDR1 is MNHNS, CDR2 SASEGT. CDR3 DNA: TGTGCCAGCAGTGAATTGGGCAGTCCCGTGACCCAGTACTTC. Amino acid sequence: CASSELGSPVTQYF.

The chain has TRBV5-1 and TRBJ2-2; D possibly corresponds to TRBD2 (5 bases). The germline V gene encodes CDR1 SGHRS and CDR2 YFSETQ. V was trimmed by 0 bases and J by 6 bases, leaving 9 bases between them. The CDR3 covers 14 residues. CDR3 nucleotide sequence: TGCGCCAGCAGCTTGGACGGGGTACCCGGGGAGCTGTTTTTT. The encoded protein is CASSLDGVPGELFF. The full variable domain, completed using reference TRBV5-1 and TRBJ2-2, is KAGVTQTPRYLIKTRGQQVTLSCSPISGHRSVSWYQQTPGQGLQFLFEYFSETQRNKGNFPGRFSGRQFSNSRSEMNVSTLELGDSALYLCASSLDGVPGELFFGEGSRLTVL.

The gene calls are TRBV16 and TRBJ2-2; D is unclear. The CDR3 has 15 amino acids. Trimming left V 1 base short and J 0 bases short, with 6 bases between. Germline V lookup: CDR1 KGHSY, CDR2 FQNENV. The CDR3 is CASSQLSANTGELFF. CDR3 nucleotides: TGTGCCAGCAGCCAATTATCAGCGAACACCGGGGAGCTGTTTTTT.

The chain has TRBV27 and TRBJ2-3; the D is unclear. This CDR3 region has 14 residues. Germline assignment: CDR1 MNHEY and CDR2 SMNVEV (reference sequence). The V and J ends lost 1 base and 0 bases respectively, with 5 bases between them. In DNA, the CDR3 is TGTGCCAGCAGTTTATATTCAAGCACAGATACGCAGTATTTT. Its protein is CASSLYSSTDTQYF.

The J gene is TRBJ1-2, the V gene TRBV19; 7 nucleotides line up with TRBD1. This CDR3 comprises 13 residues. Trimming cost V 3 bases and J 7 bases; bases outside gene matches: 5. The V gene's germline CDR1 is LNHDA and CDR2 SQIVND (reference sequence). Written as DNA, the CDR3 is TGTGCCAGTAGTATCAGGGGGACAGTTGGCTACACCTTC. Translation: CASSIRGTVGYTF.

The chain recombines TRBV2 with TRBJ2-6; D possibly corresponds to TRBD1 (5 bases). The CDR3 is made up of 15 amino acids. Germline-derived CDR1 and CDR2 are SNHLY and FYNNEI. V lost 3 bases to trimming and J lost 2 bases, with 8 bases between them. Written as DNA, the CDR3 is TGTGCCAGCAGTGATATAGGGGCTGGGGCCAACGTCCTGACTTTC. Its translation: CASSDIGAGANVLTF.

The J gene is TRBJ2-2, the V gene TRBV5-1; 7 bases are shared with TRBD1. The germline gives CDR1 SGHRS, CDR2 YFSETQ. J gave up 5 bases and V 1 base, and 14 bases lay outside the gene matches. This CDR3 contains 18 residues. CDR3 residues: CASSLYGLGTAQTGELFF. In nucleotides, the CDR3 is TGCGCCAGCAGCTTGTATGGGTTGGGGACAGCCCAGACCGGGGAGCTGTTTTTT.

J is TRBJ2-7 and V is TRBV5-6; D not certain. Germline V gene sequence: CDR1 SGHDT, CDR2 YYEEEE. The CDR3 runs 15 residues. V was clipped by 2 bases and J by 3 bases, with 15 bases between them. The CDR3: CASSFYSQTRYEQYF. In DNA form, the CDR3 reads TGTGCCAGCAGCTTCTACTCACAGACGCGCTACGAGCAGTACTTC.

This sequence joins TRBV4-1 and TRBJ2-1, with unresolved D. V lost 4 bases and J 7 bases, leaving 5 bases between the germline ends. The CDR3 is made up of 11 amino acids. CDR1 is MGHRA and CDR2 is YSYEKL in the germline V gene. The CDR3 loop is CASSRRNEQFF. For the CDR3, the DNA is TGCGCCAGCAGCCGGCGGAATGAGCAGTTCTTC.

J is TRBJ2-7 and V is TRBV11-2, with D possibly TRBD1 on 6 matching bases. The CDR3 is made up of 14 amino acids. Trimming took off 0 bases at V and 4 bases at J, with 10 bases between the two ends. Germline V gives CDR1 SGHAT, CDR2 FQNNGV. This CDR3 is CASSLEAGAYEQYF. Written as DNA, the CDR3 is TGTGCCAGCAGCTTAGAGGCAGGGGCATACGAGCAGTACTTC.

The chain joins TRBV9 to TRBJ2-5; D gene unclear. Germline V gives CDR1 SGDLS, CDR2 YYNGEE. Between the trimmed V and J ends, which lost 0 bases and 5 bases, there was a span of 17 bases. This CDR3 has 16 amino acids. In DNA, the CDR3 is TGTGCCAGCAGCGTAGGAGGATTAGCCCGACTGGAGACCCAGTACTTC. It is translated as CASSVGGLARLETQYF.

This chain uses TRBV4-2 with TRBJ1-5; D uncertain. Germline loops: CDR1 LGHNA, CDR2 YNFKEQ. The CDR3 extends over 18 amino acids. The ends were cut back, 1 base at V and 2 bases at J, with 18 bases in the middle. The CDR3 protein is CASSQGAGRQAGNQPQHF. The CDR3 DNA sequence: TGTGCCAGCAGCCAAGGGGCCGGCAGGCAAGCGGGCAATCAGCCCCAGCATTTT.

This clone was seen only once. The gene calls are TRBV9 and TRBJ2-3; TRBD1 matches 9 bases. The trim removed 4 bases at V and 3 bases at J, leaving 9 bases unmatched. Germline CDR1 and CDR2: SGDLS and YYNGEE. The CDR3 covers 16 residues. The CDR3 region has the DNA TGTGCCAGCAGCATAGGGGACAGGGAATTGACAGATACGCAGTATTTT. Its translation: CASSIGDRELTDTQYF.

With respect to this clone: This sample includes further DNA sequences coding for the same CDR3. The chain uses TRBV2 and TRBJ1-3, with D uncertain. The CDR3 consists of 14 residues. Trimming cost V 8 bases and J 4 bases, with 15 bases left between them. CDR1 is SNHLY, CDR2 FYNNEI, per germline. CDR3 sequence: CASGASMSGNTIYF. The CDR3 DNA reads TGTGCCAGCGGAGCTTCAATGTCGGGAAACACCATATATTTT.

The genes are TRBV19 and TRBJ2-1, with a weak D call TRBD2 (6 bases). Germline V gene data show CDR1 as LNHDA and CDR2 as SQIVND (reference sequence). Trimming stripped 5 bases from V and 7 bases from J, with 12 bases between. This CDR3 has 13 amino acids. The CDR3 sequence is CASSLREWNEQFF. CDR3 nucleotide sequence: TGTGCCAGTAGTTTGCGGGAATGGAATGAGCAGTTCTTC.

This chain links TRBV11-3 with TRBJ2-2; TRBD1 matches at 8 bases. This CDR3 comprises 15 residues. Germline V gene lookup returns CDR1 SGHNT and CDR2 YENEEA. The V segment lost 5 bases and the J segment 7 bases; nucleotides outside the gene matches: 9. CDR3 in DNA: TGTGCCAGCAGCCGCGACAGGGGTTCGGACGGGGAGCTGTTTTTT. Encoded protein: CASSRDRGSDGELFF.

The chain has TRBV7-9 and TRBJ1-2, with D hard to call. V dropped 4 bases and J dropped 6 bases, with 12 bases sitting between them. Germline CDR1 reads SEHNR; CDR2 reads FQNEAQ (reference sequence). This CDR3 has 13 amino acids. The CDR3 region has the DNA TGTGCCAGCAGCTCAGCGGGCCACAATGGCTACACCTTC. Its translation: CASSSAGHNGYTF.

The chain is built from TRBV5-4 and TRBJ1-2, with D uncertain. Trimming left V 4 bases short and J 8 bases short, with 18 bases between. The germline gives CDR1 SGHNT, CDR2 YYREEE (reference sequence). The CDR3 is 14 amino acids. The CDR3 region is CASSHLGGRMGYTF. In DNA, the CDR3 is TGTGCCAGCAGCCACTTAGGTGGCAGGATGGGCTACACCTTC. Filled out from reference TRBV5-4 and TRBJ1-2, the complete variable domain reads ETGVTQSPTHLIKTRGQQVTLRCSSQSGHNTVSWYQQALGQGPQFIFQYYREEENGRGNFPPRFSGLQFPNYSSELNVNALELDDSALYLCASSHLGGRMGYTFGSGTRLTVV.

The chain links TRBV11-2 to TRBJ2-3; TRBD2 agrees at 7 bases. The V segment lost 4 bases and the J segment 0 bases; nucleotides outside the gene matches: 4. Germline V gene sequence: CDR1 SGHAT, CDR2 FQNNGV. The CDR3 is 15 residues long. CDR3 DNA sequence: TGTGCCAGCAGCTCCGGGACTACCAGCACAGATACGCAGTATTTT. Amino acids: CASSSGTTSTDTQYF. Filled out from reference TRBV11-2 and TRBJ2-3, the complete variable domain reads EAGVAQSPRYKIIEKRQSVAFWCNPISGHATLYWYQQILGQGPKLLIQFQNNGVVDDSQLPKDRFSAERLKGVDSTLKIQPAKLEDSAVYLCASSSGTTSTDTQYFGPGTRLTVL.

The chain joins TRBV7-9 to TRBJ2-3; D is ambiguous. Trimming took off 4 bases at V and 3 bases at J, with 2 bases between the two ends. The length of the CDR3 is 11 residues. Germline assignment: CDR1 SEHNR and CDR2 FQNEAQ (reference sequence). CDR3 in DNA: TGTGCCAGCAGCTCAACAGATACGCAGTATTTT. Amino acid sequence: CASSSTDTQYF.

This chain connects TRBV14 to TRBJ2-2; 7 bases match TRBD1. CDR3 length: 17 residues. Germline V CDR1 and CDR2: SGHDN, FVKESK. Trimming took 0 bases from V and 6 from J; bases not matched to a gene: 10. The CDR3 sequence is CASSQDWGNRGAGELFF. CDR3 nucleotides: TGTGCCAGCAGCCAAGATTGGGGAAACAGGGGCGCCGGGGAGCTGTTTTTT. The full variable domain, its missing parts supplied by reference TRBV14 and TRBJ2-2, is EAGVTQFPSHSVIEKGQTVTLRCDPISGHDNLYWYRRVMGKEIKFLLHFVKESKQDESGMPNNRFLAERTGGTYSTLKVQPAELEDSGVYFCASSQDWGNRGAGELFFGEGSRLTVL.

The chain carries TRBV7-9 and TRBJ2-3; TRBD2 matches at 9 bases. This CDR3 spans 17 amino acids. The germline V gene has CDR1 SEHNR and CDR2 FQNEAQ (reference sequence). V shed 2 bases and J 0 bases; nucleotides not matched to a gene: 6. The CDR3 sequence: CASSLKRGETSTDTQYF. The CDR3 nucleotides read TGTGCCAGCAGCTTAAAGCGGGGGGAAACTAGCACAGATACGCAGTATTTT.

This clone appeared a single time. V gene TRBV24-1 combines with J gene TRBJ1-2, with no clear D. CDR1 is KGHDR, CDR2 SFDVKD, per germline. The ends were cut back, 5 bases at V and 0 bases at J, with 6 bases in the middle. The CDR3 is 13 amino acids. The chain's CDR3 is CATSAAANYGYTF. The CDR3 DNA follows: TGTGCCACCAGTGCGGCGGCTAACTATGGCTACACCTTC.